This paragraph reports one TCR beta chain. Both 60 Vbeta primers and 13 Jbeta primers went into the PCR. Measured with immunoSEQ multiplex PCR; TCRdb has only the in-frame clones, and not every one. The sample lists 120,000 or so clones, over 60% occurring once. This entry is derived from a study of cytomegalovirus exposure and HLA in healthy donors. CDR1 SGHDT and CDR2 YYEEEE come from the germline V gene. V was clipped by 1 base and J by 7 bases; unmatched bases: 10. This CDR3 contains 16 residues. Sequences were obtained from PBMCs. The V call is TRBV5-6, the J call TRBJ2-1, with 8 bases matching TRBD1. The TCR sequence derives from a woman aged 40-49 years in good health and CMV-seronegative. CDR3 sequence reads: CASSLTGGFILNEQFF. For the CDR3, the DNA is TGTGCCAGCAGCTTGACAGGGGGGTTCATTCTTAATGAGCAGTTCTTC.